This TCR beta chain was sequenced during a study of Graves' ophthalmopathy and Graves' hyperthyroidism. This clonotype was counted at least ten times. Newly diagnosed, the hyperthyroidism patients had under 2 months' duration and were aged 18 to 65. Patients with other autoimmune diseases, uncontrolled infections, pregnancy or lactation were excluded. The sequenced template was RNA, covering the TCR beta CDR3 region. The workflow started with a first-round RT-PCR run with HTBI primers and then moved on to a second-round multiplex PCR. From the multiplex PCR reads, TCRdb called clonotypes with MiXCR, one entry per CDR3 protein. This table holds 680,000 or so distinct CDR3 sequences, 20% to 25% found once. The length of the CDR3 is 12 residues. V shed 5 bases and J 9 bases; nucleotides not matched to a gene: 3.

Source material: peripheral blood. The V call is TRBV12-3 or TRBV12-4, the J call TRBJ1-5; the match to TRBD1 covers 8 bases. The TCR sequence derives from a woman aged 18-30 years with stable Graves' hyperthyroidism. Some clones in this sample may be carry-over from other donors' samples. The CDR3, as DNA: TGTGCCAGCAGTCCTGGACAGGGGCCCCAGCATTTT. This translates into CASSPGQGPQHF.